These T cell receptor beta chains were read from a single sample in a study of blood T cell repertoires in COVID-19. The protocol was immunoSEQ multiplex PCR, while the TCRdb copy is restricted to in-frame clones and leaves out a portion. This table holds roughly 62,000 clones, more than 85% found once. Input material: peripheral blood. Receptors were obtained from a man between 70 and 80 years old with acute or convalescent COVID-19. Each CDR3 is given with its conserved first and last residue. D genes are given only for firm matches. Expanded clones are given a class, and other clones once, few, many or no size at all.

d_call: NA
v_call: TRBV9
clone_size: NA
j_call: TRBJ2-7
cdr3_aa: CASSLGTQNEQYF
cdr3_nt: TGTGCCAGCAGCCTAGGGACTCAGAACGAGCAGTACTTC

d_call: NA
v_call: TRBV6-5
clone_size: NA
j_call: TRBJ2-6
cdr3_aa: CASSYVSSGANVLTF
cdr3_nt: TGTGCCAGCAGTTACGTCTCCTCTGGGGCCAACGTCCTGACTTTC

d_call: NA
v_call: TRBV3-1/TRBV3-2
clone_size: few
j_call: TRBJ1-1
cdr3_aa: CASSQVSLRTAEAFF
cdr3_nt: TGTGCCAGCAGCCAAGTCTCACTGCGGACAGCGGAAGCTTTCTTT

d_call: NA
v_call: TRBV15
clone_size: NA
j_call: TRBJ1-2
cdr3_aa: CATSPEGGARGYTF
cdr3_nt: TGTGCCACCAGCCCTGAGGGGGGGGCGCGAGGCTACACCTTC

d_call: NA
v_call: TRBV19
clone_size: NA
j_call: TRBJ1-3
cdr3_aa: CASSYRASGNTIYF
cdr3_nt: TGTGCCAGTAGTTACAGGGCGTCTGGAAACACCATATATTTT

d_call: TRBD1
v_call: TRBV7-9
clone_size: NA
j_call: TRBJ2-4
cdr3_aa: CASSLWDSQNIQYF
cdr3_nt: TGTGCCAGCAGCTTATGGGACAGCCAAAACATTCAGTACTTC

d_call: TRBD1
v_call: TRBV7-9
clone_size: NA
j_call: TRBJ1-6
cdr3_aa: CASSLSPGQGNSPLHF
cdr3_nt: TGTGCCAGCAGCTTATCTCCGGGACAGGGTAATTCACCCCTCCACTTT

d_call: NA
v_call: TRBV7-9
clone_size: NA
j_call: TRBJ1-2
cdr3_aa: CASSLGFRGNYGYTF
cdr3_nt: TGTGCCAGCAGCTTAGGTTTTCGGGGGAACTATGGCTACACCTTC

d_call: TRBD1
v_call: TRBV10-3
clone_size: NA
j_call: TRBJ1-1
cdr3_aa: CAIRSGTGGGDTEAFF
cdr3_nt: TGTGCCATCAGATCCGGGACAGGGGGCGGTGACACTGAAGCTTTCTTT

d_call: TRBD1
v_call: TRBV18
clone_size: NA
j_call: TRBJ1-1
cdr3_aa: CASSPRLGQGVMNTEAFF
cdr3_nt: TGTGCCAGCTCACCACGATTGGGACAGGGGGTAATGAACACTGAAGCTTTCTTT

d_call: NA
v_call: TRBV24-1
clone_size: few
j_call: TRBJ2-2
cdr3_aa: CATSDSPGELFF
cdr3_nt: TGTGCCACCAGTGATTCTCCCGGGGAGCTGTTTTTT

d_call: TRBD1
v_call: TRBV9
clone_size: NA
j_call: TRBJ1-2
cdr3_aa: CAARLYRDRGYGYTF
cdr3_nt: TGTGCCGCCAGACTTTATCGGGACAGGGGCTATGGCTACACCTTC

d_call: NA
v_call: TRBV5-1
clone_size: NA
j_call: TRBJ1-5
cdr3_aa: CASSLSEGQPQHF
cdr3_nt: TGCGCCAGCAGCTTGTCGGAGGGACAGCCCCAGCATTTT

d_call: NA
v_call: TRBV11-2
clone_size: NA
j_call: TRBJ1-2
cdr3_aa: CASSLDSSRYGYTF
cdr3_nt: TGTGCCAGCAGCTTAGATAGCTCGCGGTATGGCTACACCTTC

d_call: TRBD2
v_call: TRBV3-1/TRBV3-2
clone_size: NA
j_call: TRBJ2-7
cdr3_aa: CASSQGLAGEEQYF
cdr3_nt: TGTGCCAGCAGCCAAGGACTAGCGGGGGAAGAGCAGTACTTC

d_call: TRBD1
v_call: TRBV15
clone_size: NA
j_call: TRBJ2-1
cdr3_aa: CATSNTETGGYNEQFF
cdr3_nt: TGTGCCACCAGCAACACTGAGACAGGGGGGTACAATGAGCAGTTCTTC

d_call: NA
v_call: TRBV2
clone_size: few
j_call: TRBJ2-3
cdr3_aa: CASSGRTGKGTDTQYF
cdr3_nt: TGTGCCAGCAGCGGGAGGACAGGGAAGGGCACAGATACGCAGTATTTT

d_call: NA
v_call: TRBV7-8
clone_size: NA
j_call: TRBJ1-6
cdr3_aa: CASSLATSRANSPLHF
cdr3_nt: TGTGCCAGCAGCTTAGCGACTTCCCGAGCCAATTCACCCCTCCACTTT

d_call: NA
v_call: TRBV5-1
clone_size: once
j_call: TRBJ1-2
cdr3_aa: CASSFRGADGYTF
cdr3_nt: TGCGCCAGCAGCTTCAGGGGCGCGGATGGCTACACCTTC

d_call: NA
v_call: TRBV3-1/TRBV3-2
clone_size: NA
j_call: TRBJ1-5
cdr3_aa: CASSQEGGGLRNQPQHF
cdr3_nt: TGTGCCAGCAGCCAAGAGGGCGGGGGGCTGCGCAATCAGCCCCAGCATTTT

d_call: TRBD1
v_call: TRBV10-3
clone_size: NA
j_call: TRBJ1-6
cdr3_aa: CATRNSLTGGTYSPLHF
cdr3_nt: TGTGCCACCAGGAACTCCTTGACAGGGGGTACTTATTCACCCCTCCACTTT

d_call: NA
v_call: TRBV10-3
clone_size: NA
j_call: TRBJ2-1
cdr3_aa: CAISESETYLNNEQFF
cdr3_nt: TGTGCCATCAGTGAGTCCGAGACTTACCTTAATAATGAGCAGTTCTTC

d_call: TRBD2
v_call: TRBV7-8
clone_size: NA
j_call: TRBJ2-7
cdr3_aa: CASSSTSGRSYEQYF
cdr3_nt: TGTGCCAGCAGTTCGACTAGCGGGAGGTCTTACGAGCAGTACTTC

d_call: NA
v_call: TRBV24-1
clone_size: NA
j_call: TRBJ2-5
cdr3_aa: CATSDYSKETQYF
cdr3_nt: TGTGCCACCAGTGATTACTCAAAGGAGACCCAGTACTTC

d_call: NA
v_call: TRBV14
clone_size: NA
j_call: TRBJ2-1
cdr3_aa: CASSPRLSPNEQFF
cdr3_nt: TGTGCCAGCAGCCCCCGACTAAGTCCCAATGAGCAGTTCTTC

d_call: TRBD1
v_call: TRBV7-2
clone_size: NA
j_call: TRBJ1-2
cdr3_aa: CASSLTGGNNYGYTF
cdr3_nt: TGTGCCAGCAGTTTGACAGGGGGGAATAACTATGGCTACACCTTC

d_call: NA
v_call: TRBV19
clone_size: NA
j_call: TRBJ2-2
cdr3_aa: CATHAQGYTGELFF
cdr3_nt: TGTGCCACGCACGCCCAGGGATACACCGGGGAGCTGTTTTTT

d_call: TRBD1
v_call: TRBV7-2
clone_size: NA
j_call: TRBJ1-2
cdr3_aa: CASSQDRGSSGYTF
cdr3_nt: TGTGCCAGCAGCCAGGACAGGGGCTCTTCGGGCTACACCTTC